The 20 T cell receptor beta chains below come from one sample, sequenced in a study of T cell responses to AZD1222 COVID-19 vaccine. The data were produced by immunoSEQ multiplex PCR, yet TCRdb's version contains in-frame clones alone and is incomplete. Of some 150,000 clones listed, 88% were seen once; the top ten hold approximately 3.1%. The sequences come from peripheral blood, collected on day 0 of MenACWY control vaccination. All receptors come from an adult in good health.

V gene TRBV19 combines with J gene TRBJ1-1, with a possible D match to TRBD1 (6 bases). Germline V gene sequence: CDR1 LNHDA, CDR2 SQIVND (reference sequence). Deletions cut 7 bases from V and 5 bases from J, with 17 bases between. This CDR3 spans 14 amino acids. The CDR3 spells CASTFRGAGTEAFF. CDR3 nucleotide sequence: TGTGCCAGTACTTTCCGGGGGGCTGGGACTGAAGCTTTCTTT.

The chain is built from TRBV5-1 and TRBJ1-1, with 11 bases fitting TRBD1. The CDR3 is 15 amino acids. CDR1 and CDR2 from the germline V gene are SGHRS and YFSETQ. Losses at the gene ends were 5 bases for V and 10 bases for J; bases not matched to a gene: 13. Written as DNA, the CDR3 is TGCGCCAGCAGTTATATTTCCGGGACAGGGGGGATAGCTTTCTTT. Protein product: CASSYISGTGGIAFF.

The chain carries TRBV19 and TRBJ1-2; 7 bases match TRBD1. The J segment lost 6 bases and the V segment lost 5 bases, leaving 6 bases of the junction unmatched. The CDR3 runs to 13 residues. Germline loops: CDR1 LNHDA, CDR2 SQIVND (reference sequence). The CDR3 DNA follows: TGTGCCAGTAGTGCGGACAGGAGGGATGGCTACACCTTC. It is translated as CASSADRRDGYTF.

This sequence joins TRBV11-2 and TRBJ1-5; D is ambiguous. The CDR3 totals 13 residues. Germline V lookup: CDR1 SGHAT, CDR2 FQNNGV. The V and J ends lost 5 bases and 4 bases respectively, with 9 bases between them. The CDR3 region is CASSPKANQPQHF. The CDR3 nucleotides read TGTGCCAGCAGCCCGAAGGCAAATCAGCCCCAGCATTTT.

This chain connects TRBV30 to TRBJ1-6; TRBD1 is a possible D gene (5 bases). Germline V gene lookup returns CDR1 GTSNPN and CDR2 SVGIG (reference sequence). V was shortened by 4 bases and J by 6 bases, with 10 bases between the two germline ends. The CDR3 covers 13 residues. CDR3 region: CAWNWGTNSPLHF. The CDR3, as DNA: TGTGCCTGGAATTGGGGGACTAATTCACCCCTCCACTTT. The whole variable domain, filled in from reference TRBV30 and TRBJ1-6, reads SQTIHQWPATLVQPVGSPLSLECTVEGTSNPNLYWYRQAAGRGLQLLFYSVGIGQISSEVPQNLSASRPQDRQFILSSKKLLLSDSGFYLCAWNWGTNSPLHFGNGTRLTVT.

This sequence joins TRBV19 and TRBJ1-5; maybe TRBD1 (6 bases). Deletions cut 3 bases from V and 0 bases from J, with 9 bases between. This CDR3 contains 15 residues. Germline V gives CDR1 LNHDA, CDR2 SQIVND (reference sequence). The CDR3 region has the DNA TGTGCCAGTAGTATGAGGGGGTCTAGCAATCAGCCCCAGCATTTT. This sequence encodes CASSMRGSSNQPQHF.

The chain is built from TRBV30 and TRBJ1-5; TRBD1 might be the D (5 bases). CDR1 and CDR2 from the germline V gene are GTSNPN and SVGIG (reference sequence). The CDR3 loop spans 16 amino acids. V was pared by 4 bases and J by 2 bases, with 18 bases between. For the CDR3, the DNA is TGTGCCTGGAAGGGGTCGGCTCAAGCAGGCAATCAGCCCCAGCATTTT. It translates to CAWKGSAQAGNQPQHF.

The chain combines TRBV19 with TRBJ2-7, with 13 bases lining up with TRBD2. The CDR3 sequence is 15 residues long. CDR1 and CDR2 (germline): LNHDA, SQIVND (reference sequence). Trimming took 4 bases from V and 6 from J; bases not matched to a gene: 6. CDR3 amino acids: CASSTTSGGALEQYF. CDR3 nucleotides: TGTGCCAGTAGTACAACTAGCGGGGGGGCCCTCGAGCAGTACTTC.

The rearrangement joins TRBV5-5 to TRBJ2-2; perhaps TRBD1 as D (5 bases). Germline values: CDR1 SGHKS, CDR2 YYEKEE (reference sequence). V lost 2 bases and J lost 3, with 14 bases in between. This CDR3 spans 16 amino acids. This CDR3 is CASSLRGAQYTGELFF. The DNA of the CDR3 is TGTGCCAGCAGCTTACGTGGGGCCCAGTACACCGGGGAGCTGTTTTTT.

The rearrangement links TRBV6-5 to TRBJ2-3; tentatively, D is TRBD1 (6 bases). V was pared by 0 bases and J by 4 bases, with 14 bases between. Germline values: CDR1 MNHEY, CDR2 SVGAGI. The CDR3 spans 16 residues. The CDR3 DNA reads as TGTGCCAGCAGTTACTCGTATACAGGGACCTCAGATACGCAGTATTTT. Amino acids: CASSYSYTGTSDTQYF.

The chain links TRBV7-9 to TRBJ2-3; D unclear. This CDR3 is 14 amino acids long. Germline V CDR1 and CDR2: SEHNR, FQNEAQ (reference sequence). The V end was cut by 6 bases, the J end by 2 bases, with 12 bases between. CDR3 protein: CASRLWATTDTQYF. CDR3 DNA: TGTGCCAGCAGATTGTGGGCTACCACAGATACGCAGTATTTT.

This chain uses TRBV4-1 with TRBJ2-7; 10 bases match TRBD1. Unmatched junction bases numbered 3, after V lost 3 bases and J lost 1 base. CDR1 and CDR2 (germline): MGHRA, YSYEKL. The CDR3 is made up of 15 amino acids. Here the CDR3 DNA reads TGCGCCAGCAGCCACCGGACAGGGGGGTCCTACGAGCAGTACTTC. Translation: CASSHRTGGSYEQYF.

The chain recombines TRBV2 with TRBJ2-1, with D possibly matching TRBD2 (6 bases). The germline V and J ends were trimmed by 5 bases and 8 bases, with 13 bases remaining between them. Germline CDR1 SNHLY, CDR2 FYNNEI. CDR3 length: 13 amino acids. The CDR3 region is CASSWTMGDEQFF. The CDR3 nucleotides are TGTGCCAGCAGTTGGACTATGGGGGATGAGCAGTTCTTC.

The chain joins TRBV11-2 to TRBJ1-1; 7 positions match TRBD1. CDR3 size: 17 residues. Germline CDR1 and CDR2: SGHAT and FQNNGV. Unmatched junction bases numbered 15, after V lost 7 bases and J lost 1 base. The DNA of the CDR3 is TGTGCCAGCACTTGGGCGGAGGGAACAGGGGCGAACACTGAAGCTTTCTTT. This codes for CASTWAEGTGANTEAFF.

This clone was seen more than once but under ten times. The CDR3 spells CASSIWSGSNQPQHF. Here the CDR3 DNA reads TGTGCCAGTAGTATTTGGTCAGGCAGCAATCAGCCCCAGCATTTT. The genes are TRBV19 and TRBJ1-5; D not resolved. Trimming removed 3 bases from V and 1 base from J, with 10 bases in between. The CDR3 length is 15 residues. From germline, CDR1 is LNHDA and CDR2 SQIVND (reference sequence).

The V call is TRBV3-1 (or the pseudogene TRBV3-2), the J call TRBJ1-1; D ambiguous. The germline V and J ends were trimmed by 3 bases and 2 bases, with 10 bases remaining between them. CDR1 and CDR2 from the germline V gene are LGHDT and YNNKEL (reference sequence). The CDR3 runs to 14 residues. The CDR3 is CASSQRHRNTEAFF. DNA of the CDR3: TGTGCCAGCAGCCAGAGACACCGTAACACTGAAGCTTTCTTT.

The rearrangement uses TRBV12-2 and TRBJ2-7; the table's D call, TRBD1, has no DNA check behind it. TRBV12-2 is assigned pseudogene status. The CDR3 runs to 17 residues. The CDR3 protein is CASRRSLQGPSSYEQYF. DNA of the CDR3: TGTGCAAGTCGCCGAAGCCTTCAGGGCCCAAGCTCCTACGAGCAGTACTTC.

The rearrangement uses TRBV24-1 and TRBJ1-2; D possibly corresponds to TRBD1 (6 bases). V was shortened by 4 bases and J by 2 bases, with 16 bases between the two germline ends. Germline-derived CDR1 and CDR2 are KGHDR and SFDVKD. This CDR3 contains 16 residues. CDR3 sequence reads: CATSDSEGQLNYGYTF. The CDR3 bases are TGTGCCACCAGTGACTCCGAAGGACAGTTGAACTATGGCTACACCTTC.

V is TRBV6-2 or TRBV6-3 and J is TRBJ2-2; D unresolved. Per the germline V gene, CDR1 is MNHEY and CDR2 is SVGEGT. Trimming stripped 4 bases from V and 13 bases from J, with 13 bases between. This CDR3 region has 12 residues. Written as DNA, the CDR3 is TGTGCCAGCAGTTTTATTCGGAGTAGGCTGTTTTTT. It yields the protein CASSFIRSRLFF.

The genes are TRBV9 and TRBJ2-5, with D tentatively TRBD2 (5 bases). Deletions cut 0 bases from V and 4 bases from J, with 10 bases between. The V gene's germline CDR1 is SGDLS and CDR2 YYNGEE. This CDR3 contains 14 residues. The CDR3 spells CASSVASGGETQYF. The CDR3 DNA follows: TGTGCCAGCAGCGTAGCCAGTGGAGGAGAGACCCAGTACTTC.